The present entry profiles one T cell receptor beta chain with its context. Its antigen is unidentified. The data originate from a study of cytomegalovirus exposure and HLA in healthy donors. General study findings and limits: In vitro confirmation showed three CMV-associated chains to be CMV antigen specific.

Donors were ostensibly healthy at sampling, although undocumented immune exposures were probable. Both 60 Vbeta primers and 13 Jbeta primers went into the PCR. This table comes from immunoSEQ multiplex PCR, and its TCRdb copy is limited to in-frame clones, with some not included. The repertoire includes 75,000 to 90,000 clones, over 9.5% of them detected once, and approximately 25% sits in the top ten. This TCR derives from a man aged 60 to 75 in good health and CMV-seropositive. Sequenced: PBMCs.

The CDR3 is CASRLQGGIDEQYV. The DNA for the CDR3 is TGCGCCAGCAGGTTGCAGGGGGGAATCGACGAGCAGTACGTC. This chain joins TRBV5-1 and TRBJ2-7; a weak D match, TRBD1 (7 bases). This CDR3 spans 14 amino acids. The V and J ends lost 5 bases and 5 bases respectively, with 17 bases between them. Germline loops: CDR1 SGHRS, CDR2 YFSETQ.